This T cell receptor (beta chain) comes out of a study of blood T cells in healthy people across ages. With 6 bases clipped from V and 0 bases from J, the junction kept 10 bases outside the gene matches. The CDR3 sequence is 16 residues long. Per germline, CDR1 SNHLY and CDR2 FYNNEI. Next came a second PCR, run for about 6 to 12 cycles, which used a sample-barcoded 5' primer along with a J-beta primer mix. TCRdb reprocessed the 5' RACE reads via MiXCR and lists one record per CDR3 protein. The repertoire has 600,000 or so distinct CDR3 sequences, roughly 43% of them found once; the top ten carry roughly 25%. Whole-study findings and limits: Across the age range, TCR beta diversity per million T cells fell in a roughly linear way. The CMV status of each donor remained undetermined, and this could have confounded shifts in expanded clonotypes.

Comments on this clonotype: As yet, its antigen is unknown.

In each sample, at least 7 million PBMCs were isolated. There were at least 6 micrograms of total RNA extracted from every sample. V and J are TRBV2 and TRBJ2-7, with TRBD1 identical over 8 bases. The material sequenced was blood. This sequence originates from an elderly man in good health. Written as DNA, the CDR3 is TGTGCCAGCAGGGGCCCGGGACAGGTGAGCTCCTACGAGCAGTACTTC. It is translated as CASRGPGQVSSYEQYF.